The entry that follows covers one T cell receptor beta chain sequence. The source of the sample is a study of blood T cell repertoires in COVID-19. Clones were read by immunoSEQ multiplex PCR, and TCRdb kept only the in-frame ones, dropping some. The sample has under 200,000 clones, around nine tenths seen once. The CDR3 covers 18 residues. The junction had 11 bases not matched to a gene; V was cut back by 2 bases and J by 2 bases. Per the germline V gene, CDR1 is WSHSY and CDR2 is SAAADI. The source of this sequence is a young man with active or convalescent COVID-19. V is TRBV10-2 and J is TRBJ2-3; TRBD1 matches 9 bases. Sequenced sample: peripheral blood. CDR3 loop: CASSERGTGWRDTDTQYF. The CDR3 DNA follows: TGCGCCAGCAGTGAGCGCGGGACAGGGTGGAGGGACACAGATACGCAGTATTTT.